This TCR beta chain was recovered during a study of Graves' ophthalmopathy and Graves' hyperthyroidism. Findings of the study overall: A roughly 81% specificity and around 88% sensitivity were achieved by a 13-signature model that separated ophthalmopathy from stable hyperthyroidism.

On this clonotype itself: As yet, its antigen is unknown.

Germline CDR1 is SGHVS and CDR2 is FQNEAQ. The CDR3 spans 16 residues. As the template, RNA transcripts were used to amplify TCR beta CDR3 regions. An initial RT-PCR round employing HTBI primers preceded a second-round multiplex PCR. MiXCR was run by TCRdb on the multiplex PCR reads, yielding one entry per CDR3 protein. The sample lists 650,000 to 800,000 distinct CDR3 sequences, approximately 39% occurring once. The clonotype comes from an adult man with Graves' ophthalmopathy. V is TRBV7-8 and J is TRBJ2-7; the D gene is possibly TRBD2 (7 bases). The J call is doubtful: the DNA matches TRBJ2-1 better. The source material was peripheral blood. CDR3 DNA sequence: TGTGCCAGCAGCAAAGCGGCGGGGGCAGGTGACAATGAGCAGTTCTTC. Encoded protein: CASSKAAGAGDNEQFF.